The next 10 T cell receptor beta chains were all read from a single sample in a study of molecular identifiers for immune sequencing clone quantification. TCRdb analysed the PCR reads with MiXCR anew, one entry per CDR3 protein. The sample carries around 460,000 distinct CDR3 sequences, about 21% recorded once. The material sequenced was naive CD8+ T cells from blood, with Jurkat cell RNA spiked in. Indicated subset: FACS-sorted CD8+CD4-CCR7+CD45RA+ naive T cells. The origin of the receptors is a human donor in good health. Some libraries in this study had Jurkat cell RNA spiked in.

This chain uses TRBV24-1 with TRBJ2-5, with 7 bases that match TRBD1. The junction had 10 bases not matched to a gene; V was cut back by 4 bases and J by 3 bases. This CDR3 has 16 amino acids. Germline V CDR1 and CDR2: KGHDR, SFDVKD. The CDR3 coding sequence is TGTGCCACCAGTGACGTGAAAGCCGGGACAGAAGAGACCCAGTACTTC. Its translation: CATSDVKAGTEETQYF.

This clonotype has a count of ten or more. The DNA for the CDR3 is TGTGCCAGCAGCGAAGCCCCGGATACGCAGTATTTT. Translated, it gives CASSEAPDTQYF. The V and J genes are TRBV9 and TRBJ2-3, with no clear D. Germline loops: CDR1 SGDLS, CDR2 YYNGEE. This CDR3 has 12 residues. Between the trimmed V and J ends, which lost 3 bases and 6 bases, there was a span of 8 bases.

As to this clonotype: With a much larger clone just one base away, this may be a read error. The rearrangement links TRBV15 to TRBJ2-7; TRBD1 is a possible D gene (5 bases). The V and J ends lost 5 bases and 6 bases respectively, with 20 bases between them. In germline, CDR1 is LNHNV, CDR2 YYDKDF (reference sequence). This CDR3 is built from 15 residues. Here the CDR3 DNA reads TGTGCCACCAGCCCGGACATGGGGCAAAGTAGCGAGCAGTACTTC. It specifies CATSPDMGQSSEQYF. The full variable domain, in which reference TRBV15 and TRBJ2-7 provide the parts outside the CDR3, is DAMVIQNPRYQVTQFGKPVTLSCSQTLNHNVMYWYQQKSSQAPKLLFHYYDKDFNNEADTPDNFQSRRPNTSFCFLDIRSPGLGDTAMYLCATSPDMGQSSEQYFGPGTRLTVT.

The count of this clonotype is one. Possible read error: a much larger clone is one base away. The CDR3 end shows no conserved phenylalanine or tryptophan, and so a read error is likely. The chain recombines TRBV29-1 with TRBJ1-1, with D uncertain. Trimming removed 1 base at V and 8 bases at J, with 14 bases between. The V gene's germline CDR1 is SQVTM and CDR2 ANQGSEA. This CDR3 has 13 amino acids. The CDR3 sequence: CSVEVGLTGEAFL. The CDR3 DNA sequence: TGCAGCGTTGAAGTGGGATTGACCGGCGAAGCTTTCCTT.

This clonotype was counted at least ten times. This chain joins TRBV19 and TRBJ1-2; D is uncertain. Germline loops: CDR1 LNHDA, CDR2 SQIVND (reference sequence). The CDR3 is made up of 12 amino acids. Trimming stripped 7 bases from V and 1 base from J, with 7 bases between. Written as DNA, the CDR3 is TGTGCCAGTAAAACATATAACTATGGCTACACCTTC. Encoded protein: CASKTYNYGYTF.

This clonotype was seen repeatedly, ten times or more. This chain links TRBV7-6 with TRBJ2-7; possible D gene TRBD2, 6 bases. Germline V lookup: CDR1 SGHVS, CDR2 FNYEAQ. The CDR3 loop spans 15 amino acids. V lost 0 bases and J 3 bases, leaving 12 bases between the germline ends. In nucleotides, the CDR3 is TGTGCCAGCAGCTTAGCCCTTGGAGGGTACTACGAGCAGTACTTC. Protein sequence: CASSLALGGYYEQYF. The complete variable domain, with remaining parts taken from reference TRBV7-6 and TRBJ2-7, reads GAGVSQSPRYKVTKRGQDVALRCDPISGHVSLYWYRQALGQGPEFLTYFNYEAQQDKSGLPNDRFSAERPEGSISTLTIQRTEQRDSAMYRCASSLALGGYYEQYFGPGTRLTVT.

The sample holds a few counts of this clonotype. V and J are TRBV28 and TRBJ2-1; perhaps TRBD1 as D (5 bases). Germline V gives CDR1 MDHEN, CDR2 SYDVKM. The CDR3 loop spans 11 amino acids. Trimming removed 6 bases from V and 10 bases from J, with 10 bases in between. The CDR3 region is CASRLGLEQFF. CDR3 bases: TGTGCCAGCAGACTGGGGCTAGAGCAGTTCTTC.

This clonotype was observed a few times. The chain carries TRBV20-1 and TRBJ2-7; tentatively, D is TRBD2 (5 bases). CDR1 and CDR2 from the germline V gene are DFQATT and SNEGSKA (reference sequence). V was pared by 0 bases and J by 1 base, with 10 bases between. CDR3 size: 14 residues. The DNA for the CDR3 is TGCAGTGCTAGAGATCGTAAGCGGTCCTACGAGCAGTACTTC. It specifies CSARDRKRSYEQYF.

This clonotype was counted at least ten times. The chain uses TRBV4-3 and TRBJ2-7; D tentatively fits TRBD1 or TRBD2 (7 bases each). Germline V gives CDR1 LGHNA, CDR2 YSLEER. This CDR3 spans 16 amino acids. V was cut by 2 bases and J by 2 bases, with 16 bases left in between. The CDR3: CASSQYLADRTYEQYF. CDR3 DNA: TGCGCCAGCAGCCAATATCTAGCGGACAGGACCTACGAGCAGTACTTC.

V is TRBV6-5 and J is TRBJ2-1; 9 bases align to TRBD1. Per germline, CDR1 MNHEY and CDR2 SVGAGI. The CDR3 totals 14 residues. Trimming cost V 4 bases and J 9 bases; bases outside gene matches: 7. The CDR3 loop reads CASSSSRTGVEQFF. CDR3 in DNA: TGTGCCAGCAGTTCCTCCAGGACAGGGGTTGAGCAGTTCTTC.